Below are 29 T cell receptor beta chains sequenced from a single sample in a study of PD-L1 blockade in urothelial cancer. Profiling relied on immunoSEQ multiplex PCR, and the TCRdb table lists in-frame clones only, not all of them. This table has 35,000 to 45,000 clones, roughly 89% appearing once. As to time point: peripheral blood 6 weeks after treatment start. The sample in question was PBMCs, obtained around atezolizumab (anti-PD-L1) treatment. These receptors were taken from a man between 70 and 80 years old with urothelial cancer.

The rearrangement links TRBV4-1 to TRBJ2-1; 10 positions agree with TRBD1. The CDR3 length is 16 residues. Trimming at V came to 0 bases and at J to 7 bases, leaving 6 bases not matched to a gene. CDR1 and CDR2 from the germline V gene are MGHRA and YSYEKL. The CDR3 DNA reads TGCGCCAGCAGCCAAGACACCGGGACAGGGGTGAATGAGCAGTTCTTC. This encodes CASSQDTGTGVNEQFF.

The chain recombines TRBV6-1 with TRBJ2-1; D perhaps matches TRBD2 (6 bases). Per the germline V gene, CDR1 is MNHNS and CDR2 is SASEGT. The CDR3 totals 15 residues. The V end was cut by 6 bases, the J end by 0 bases, with 12 bases between. The CDR3 protein is CASRKAGSSYNEQFF. As DNA, the CDR3 is TGTGCCAGCAGGAAGGCGGGAAGCTCCTACAATGAGCAGTTCTTC.

CDR3 sequence reads: CASSSRSLYEQYF. CDR3 bases: TGTGCCAGCAGTTCTCGCAGTCTCTACGAGCAGTACTTC. V usage is TRBV6-6 and J usage is TRBJ2-7; D is uncertain. V was pared by 4 bases and J by 3 bases, with 10 bases between. Germline values: CDR1 MNHNY, CDR2 SVGAGI (reference sequence). The CDR3 spans 13 residues.

This rearrangement joins TRBV9 to TRBJ1-3; D unresolved. In germline, CDR1 is SGDLS, CDR2 YYNGEE. Between the trimmed V and J ends, which lost 2 bases and 0 bases, there was a span of 9 bases. The length of the CDR3 is 15 residues. CDR3 bases: TGTGCCAGCAGCGTTGCGGGAAGCTCTGGAAACACCATATATTTT. Translation gives CASSVAGSSGNTIYF.

V usage is TRBV28 and J usage is TRBJ2-1; 8 nucleotides line up with TRBD2. Germline CDR1 is MDHEN and CDR2 is SYDVKM. J gave up 8 bases and V 7 bases, and 13 bases lay outside the gene matches. This CDR3 spans 15 amino acids. The CDR3 here is CASIETSAARYEQFF. The CDR3, as DNA: TGTGCCAGCATCGAGACTAGCGCCGCTAGGTATGAGCAGTTCTTC.

The J gene is TRBJ2-2, the V gene TRBV27; possible D gene TRBD2, 6 bases. The V and J ends lost 5 bases and 7 bases respectively, with 8 bases between them. The CDR3 spans 12 residues. Germline assignment: CDR1 MNHEY and CDR2 SMNVEV (reference sequence). The CDR3 loop reads CASSTSYGELFF. The CDR3 DNA reads TGTGCCAGCAGTACTAGCTACGGGGAGCTGTTTTTT.

This chain connects TRBV10-3 to TRBJ2-7, with D tentatively TRBD2 (6 bases). The CDR3 runs 16 residues. Germline values: CDR1 ENHRY, CDR2 SYGVKD. V shed 5 bases and J shed 3 bases, with 20 bases lying between them. The DNA for the CDR3 is TGTGCCATCAGTCTCCCCTCCGCCGGGGGTATCTACGAGCAGTACTTC. It codes for CAISLPSAGGIYEQYF.

The V and J genes are TRBV5-4 and TRBJ2-5, with 7 bases lining up with TRBD1. V lost 0 bases and J lost 4; bases outside the gene matches: 3. The CDR3 is made up of 14 amino acids. Germline CDR1 is SGHNT and CDR2 is YYREEE (reference sequence). The CDR3 sequence is CASSLGSGGETQYF. In DNA, the CDR3 is TGTGCCAGCAGCTTGGGGTCAGGGGGAGAGACCCAGTACTTC.

The rearrangement links TRBV5-1 to TRBJ2-3; TRBD2 might be the D (5 bases). V lost 6 bases and J lost 2, with 7 bases in between. This CDR3 contains 12 residues. Per the germline V gene, CDR1 is SGHRS and CDR2 is YFSETQ. CDR3 DNA: TGCGCCAGCACCCGGGACACAGATACGCAGTATTTT. Translation: CASTRDTDTQYF.

The gene calls are TRBV28 and TRBJ2-5; the D gene is possibly TRBD2 (6 bases). The CDR3 sequence is 14 residues long. Germline V CDR1 and CDR2: MDHEN, SYDVKM. Between the trimmed V and J ends, which lost 3 bases and 4 bases, there was a span of 12 bases. In nucleotides, the CDR3 is TGTGCCAGCAGTTTTTCGGGGGTGGGAGAGACCCAGTACTTC. It encodes CASSFSGVGETQYF.

The genes are TRBV18 and TRBJ1-5; 8 bases are shared with TRBD1. Germline CDR1 KGHSH, CDR2 LQKENI. The CDR3 consists of 15 residues. V lost 3 bases, J lost 4 bases, and 5 bases stayed unmatched. In DNA, the CDR3 is TGTGCCAGCTCACCCCTTGACAGGGGTAATCAGCCCCAGCATTTT. It translates to CASSPLDRGNQPQHF.

The J gene is TRBJ1-4, the V gene TRBV23-1, with D possibly matching TRBD1 (5 bases). TRBV23-1 is designated an ORF whose function remains uncertain. The CDR3 has 14 residues. V lost 2 bases, J lost 8 bases, and 12 bases lay in between. CDR3 amino acids: CASSQRQGNEKLFF. The CDR3 DNA follows: TGCGCCAGCAGTCAACGGCAGGGTAACGAAAAACTGTTTTTT.

The genes are TRBV19 and TRBJ2-7; 7 nucleotides align to TRBD2. The germline gives CDR1 LNHDA, CDR2 SQIVND (reference sequence). This CDR3 region has 14 residues. V dropped 7 bases and J dropped 5; count of bases not matched to a gene: 11. CDR3 DNA sequence: TGTGCCAGTAATAATAGAGCGGGAAGTGACGAGCAGTACTTC. Its protein is CASNNRAGSDEQYF.

The chain carries TRBV25-1 and TRBJ1-1; the match to TRBD1 covers 12 bases. The V gene end was trimmed by 2 bases and the J gene end by 3 bases; junction bases not matched to a gene: 7. Germline assignment: CDR1 MGHDK and CDR2 SYGVNS. This CDR3 contains 17 residues. The CDR3 sequence: CASSEGTGGAWDTEAFF. The CDR3 DNA reads as TGTGCCAGCAGTGAAGGGACAGGGGGCGCCTGGGACACTGAAGCTTTCTTT.

This chain joins TRBV5-1 and TRBJ2-7; TRBD2 agrees at 7 bases. There are 14 residues in the CDR3. Germline V lookup: CDR1 SGHRS, CDR2 YFSETQ. V gave up 2 bases and J gave up 2 bases; unmatched junction bases: 4. The CDR3 region has the DNA TGCGCCAGCAGCTTCGCTAGCGGCCCCTACGAGCAGTACTTC. Its protein product is CASSFASGPYEQYF.

J is TRBJ2-1 and V is TRBV27; D is possibly TRBD1 (5 bases). Per the germline V gene, CDR1 is MNHEY and CDR2 is SMNVEV (reference sequence). The CDR3 has 15 amino acids. The germline V and J ends were trimmed by 2 bases and 7 bases, with 15 bases remaining between them. CDR3 sequence reads: CASSLGAGIWNEQFF. CDR3 bases: TGTGCCAGCAGTTTAGGGGCAGGGATTTGGAATGAGCAGTTCTTC.

The CDR3 sequence is CASSVEGSGRGYEQYF. The CDR3 bases are TGTGCCAGCAGCGTAGAAGGTAGCGGGAGGGGATACGAGCAGTACTTC. The V and J genes are TRBV9 and TRBJ2-7, with 11 bases fitting TRBD2. The CDR3 contains 16 residues. The J segment lost 4 bases and the V segment lost 0 bases, leaving 6 bases of the junction unmatched. CDR1 SGDLS and CDR2 YYNGEE come from the germline V gene.

This clone came up once. This sequence joins TRBV5-4 and TRBJ2-1; D possibly corresponds to TRBD1 (6 bases). V lost 0 bases to trimming and J lost 4 bases, with 11 bases between them. The CDR3 is 15 residues long. The germline V gene encodes CDR1 SGHNT and CDR2 YYREEE (reference sequence). The CDR3 sequence: CASSLAPGAYNEQFF. CDR3 nucleotide sequence: TGTGCCAGCAGCTTGGCGCCAGGGGCATACAATGAGCAGTTCTTC. Combining the CDR3 with reference TRBV5-4 and TRBJ2-1 gives the whole variable domain ETGVTQSPTHLIKTRGQQVTLRCSSQSGHNTVSWYQQALGQGPQFIFQYYREEENGRGNFPPRFSGLQFPNYSSELNVNALELDDSALYLCASSLAPGAYNEQFFGPGTRLTVL.

The V and J genes are TRBV4-2 and TRBJ1-3; D unclear. V dropped 0 bases and J dropped 1 base, with 7 bases sitting between them. Germline V gene data show CDR1 as LGHNA and CDR2 as YNFKEQ. This CDR3 is 15 amino acids long. As DNA, the CDR3 is TGTGCCAGCAGCCAAGAGGGCCGGTCTGGAAACACCATATATTTT. It is translated as CASSQEGRSGNTIYF.

The J gene is TRBJ2-3, the V gene TRBV5-1; TRBD2 matches at 8 bases. The J segment lost 6 bases and the V segment lost 0 bases, leaving 6 bases of the junction unmatched. CDR1 SGHRS and CDR2 YFSETQ come from the germline V gene. This CDR3 region has 15 residues. In DNA, the CDR3 is TGCGCCAGCAGCTTGGGGCTAGCGGGCGGGGATACGCAGTATTTT. This encodes CASSLGLAGGDTQYF. The full variable domain, its missing parts supplied by reference TRBV5-1 and TRBJ2-3, is KAGVTQTPRYLIKTRGQQVTLSCSPISGHRSVSWYQQTPGQGLQFLFEYFSETQRNKGNFPGRFSGRQFSNSRSEMNVSTLELGDSALYLCASSLGLAGGDTQYFGPGTRLTVL.

The rearrangement uses TRBV7-9 and TRBJ1-2; 9 bases map to TRBD1. The CDR3 has 15 residues. CDR1 is SEHNR and CDR2 is FQNEAQ in the germline V gene (reference sequence). Trimming at V came to 0 bases and at J to 2 bases, leaving 1 base not matched to a gene. CDR3: CASSLAGQGNYGYTF. The CDR3 DNA is TGTGCCAGCAGCTTAGCCGGACAGGGGAACTATGGCTACACCTTC.

This chain links TRBV19 with TRBJ2-3, with a tentative D call TRBD1 (5 bases). There are 15 residues in the CDR3. V shed 3 bases and J shed 0 bases, with 10 bases lying between them. The germline V gene encodes CDR1 LNHDA and CDR2 SQIVND (reference sequence). The DNA of the CDR3 is TGTGCCAGTAGTATTCCAGGGCGTAGCACAGATACGCAGTATTTT. It specifies CASSIPGRSTDTQYF.

The chain has TRBV29-1 and TRBJ2-7; TRBD1 might be the D (6 bases). The V gene's germline CDR1 is SQVTM and CDR2 ANQGSEA. The CDR3 loop spans 16 amino acids. Trimming took 6 bases from V and 0 from J, leaving 21 bases between them. The CDR3 is CSVALLGGKDSYEQYF. As DNA, the CDR3 is TGCAGCGTCGCCCTTCTAGGGGGAAAGGACTCCTACGAGCAGTACTTC.

The V and J genes are TRBV6-1 and TRBJ2-3, with D perhaps matching TRBD2 (6 bases). The CDR3 is made up of 13 amino acids. The germline V gene has CDR1 MNHNS and CDR2 SASEGT. The ends were cut back, 7 bases at V and 4 bases at J, with 12 bases in the middle. The CDR3 region has the DNA TGTGCCAGCAATTTTCCGGGGGCAGATACGCAGTATTTT. As protein: CASNFPGADTQYF.

The J gene is TRBJ1-1, the V gene TRBV19; a weak D match, TRBD1 (6 bases). CDR3 length: 13 amino acids. V was cut by 0 bases and J by 5 bases, with 7 bases left in between. Germline V lookup: CDR1 LNHDA, CDR2 SQIVND (reference sequence). Here the CDR3 reads CASSIDRGTEAFF. The CDR3 DNA reads as TGTGCCAGTAGTATAGACAGGGGAACTGAAGCTTTCTTT. Based on the CDR3 plus reference TRBV19 and TRBJ1-1, the full variable domain is DGGITQSPKYLFRKEGQNVTLSCEQNLNHDAMYWYRQDPGQGLRLIYYSQIVNDFQKGDIAEGYSVSREKKESFPLTVTSAQKNPTAFYLCASSIDRGTEAFFGQGTRLTVV.

The chain is built from TRBV12-5 and TRBJ2-1; the D gene is possibly TRBD2 (7 bases). Per germline, CDR1 LGHNT and CDR2 FRNRAP. The length of the CDR3 is 13 residues. The V end lost 4 bases, the J end lost 8 bases, and 12 bases lay between the germline ends. DNA of the CDR3: TGTGCTAGTGGTTCATGGGGGGGCTATGAGCAGTTCTTC. It yields the protein CASGSWGGYEQFF.

The genes are TRBV10-3 and TRBJ2-7; 12 bases match TRBD2. The CDR3 runs to 14 residues. V gave up 6 bases and J gave up 6 bases; unmatched junction bases: 6. Germline assignment: CDR1 ENHRY and CDR2 SYGVKD. The CDR3 region has the DNA TGTGCCATCAGGACGACTAGCGGGAGCGGCGAGCAGTACTTC. As protein: CAIRTTSGSGEQYF.

The V and J genes are TRBV29-1 and TRBJ2-1, with D hard to call. Per the germline V gene, CDR1 is SQVTM and CDR2 is ANQGSEA. The CDR3 contains 11 residues. V was shortened by 5 bases and J by 4 bases, with 6 bases between the two germline ends. CDR3: CSVSFYNEQFF. The CDR3 DNA reads as TGCAGCGTTTCGTTTTACAATGAGCAGTTCTTC.

The V and J genes are TRBV11-2 and TRBJ1-2; D may be TRBD1 (6 bases). The CDR3 is made up of 14 amino acids. Germline V gene lookup returns CDR1 SGHAT and CDR2 FQNNGV. V lost 6 bases and J lost 4, with 15 bases in between. The CDR3 DNA follows: TGTGCCAGCAGGCCTACAGGGTCAAGCTATGGCTACACCTTC. It encodes CASRPTGSSYGYTF.